This TCR beta chain is drawn from a study of blood T cell repertoires in COVID-19. The overall study: In each case, the material was cDNA or gDNA derived from T cells, B-cell-depleted T cells, or PBMCs.

Original analysis: How many nucleated cells were present was estimated from reference gene primer amplification. Measured with immunoSEQ multiplex PCR; TCRdb has only the in-frame clones, and not every one. That table furnishes V, J and clone size, whereas the DNA furnished D and trimming. The sample includes approximately 290,000 clones, around 81% of them seen just once. Patients at the Seattle site were enrolled during active infection and followed longitudinally. The CDR3 length is 15 residues. Looked up from germline, CDR1 is SGHRS and CDR2 is YFSETQ. V lost 4 bases, J lost 0 bases, and 12 bases lay in between.

Material: peripheral blood. This sequence was found in a person aged 70 to 79 with COVID-19, enrolled during active disease. The chain has TRBV5-1 and TRBJ2-3; D perhaps matches TRBD1 (7 bases). The CDR3 region has the DNA TGCGCCAGCAGCCAGGGGGGAGGCAGCACAGATACGCAGTATTTT. Translation: CASSQGGGSTDTQYF.